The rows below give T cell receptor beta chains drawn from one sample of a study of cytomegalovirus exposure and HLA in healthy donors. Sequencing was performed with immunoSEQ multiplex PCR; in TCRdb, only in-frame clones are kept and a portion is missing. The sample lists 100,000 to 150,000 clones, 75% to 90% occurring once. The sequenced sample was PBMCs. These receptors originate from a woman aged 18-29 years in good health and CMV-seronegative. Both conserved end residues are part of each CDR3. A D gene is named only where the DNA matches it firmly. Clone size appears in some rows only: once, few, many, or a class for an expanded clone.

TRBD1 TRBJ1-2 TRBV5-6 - CASSLVRQGASYGYTF TGTGCCAGCAGCTTGGTTCGACAGGGGGCATCCTATGGCTACACCTTC
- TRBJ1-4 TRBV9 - CASSVVQGSTDEKLFF TGTGCCAGCAGCGTTGTCCAGGGTAGCACAGATGAAAAACTGTTTTTT
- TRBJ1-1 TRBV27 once CASSLYGGRTEAFF TGTGCCAGCAGTTTATACGGGGGGAGGACTGAAGCTTTCTTT
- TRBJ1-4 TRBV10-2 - CASRATATNEKLFF TGCGCCAGCAGGGCGACAGCAACTAATGAAAAACTGTTTTTT
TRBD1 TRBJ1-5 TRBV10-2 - CASSSPGQGPGNQPQHF TGCGCCAGCAGCAGTCCGGGACAGGGGCCAGGAAATCAGCCCCAGCATTTT
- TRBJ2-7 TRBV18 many CASSPPAAFTYEQYF TGTGCCAGCTCACCCCCCGCGGCCTTTACCTACGAGCAGTACTTC
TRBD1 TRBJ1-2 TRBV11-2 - CASSPVTGPYGYTF TGTGCCAGCAGCCCCGTGACAGGGCCCTATGGCTACACCTTC
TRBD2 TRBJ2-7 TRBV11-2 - CASSLPTGGAYEQYF TGTGCCAGCAGTCTACCAACCGGGGGGGCCTACGAGCAGTACTTC
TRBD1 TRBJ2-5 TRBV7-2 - CASSPGQGGTQYF TGTGCCAGCAGCCCCGGACAGGGGGGGACCCAGTACTTC
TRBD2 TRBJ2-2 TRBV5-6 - CASSPSSGGASGELFF TGTGCCAGCAGCCCCTCCAGCGGGGGGGCCAGCGGGGAGCTGTTTTTT
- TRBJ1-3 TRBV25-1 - CASMAGAGNTIYF TGTGCCAGCATGGCCGGGGCTGGAAACACCATATATTTT
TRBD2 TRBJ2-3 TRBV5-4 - CASSFIAGSTDTQYF TGTGCCAGCAGCTTTATAGCGGGATCCACAGATACGCAGTATTTT
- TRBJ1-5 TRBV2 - CASSELENQPQHF TGTGCCAGCAGTGAATTGGAGAATCAGCCCCAGCATTTT